These T cell receptor beta chains were read from a single sample in a study of post-analysis software for immune sequencing data. In TCRdb, the PCR reads were re-called with MiXCR into one record per CDR3 protein. Among approximately 690,000 distinct CDR3 sequences, approximately 60% were seen once, and the ten largest hold about 11%. Sequencing input: blood. All receptors come from a girl aged 2 to 9 with multiple sclerosis. CDR3s include the opening cysteine and the closing phenylalanine or tryptophan. The D gene is left open where the match is weak. Part of the rows lack a size; the others show once, few, many or a class for expanded clones.

d_call: .
j_call: TRBJ2-7
v_call: TRBV4-3
clone_size: once
cdr3_aa: CASSQDRKILHYEQYF
cdr3_nt: TGCGCCAGCAGCCAAGATAGAAAGATATTACACTACGAGCAGTACTTC

d_call: .
j_call: TRBJ1-6
v_call: TRBV20-1
clone_size: .
cdr3_aa: CSATQGYNSPLHF
cdr3_nt: TGCAGTGCTACACAGGGTTATAATTCACCCCTCCACTTT

d_call: .
j_call: TRBJ2-1
v_call: TRBV7-3
clone_size: many
cdr3_aa: CASSLSGDNEQFF
cdr3_nt: TGTGCCAGCAGCTTGAGCGGAGACAATGAGCAGTTCTTC

d_call: TRBD1
j_call: TRBJ2-3
v_call: TRBV7-9
clone_size: .
cdr3_aa: CASSLGAGQGTDTQYF
cdr3_nt: TGTGCCAGCAGCTTAGGGGCGGGACAGGGCACAGATACGCAGTATTTT

d_call: TRBD1
j_call: TRBJ2-6
v_call: TRBV7-6
clone_size: .
cdr3_aa: CASSLGVTGGTGANVLTF
cdr3_nt: TGTGCCAGCAGCTTAGGGGTGACAGGGGGAACTGGGGCCAACGTCCTGACTTTC

d_call: .
j_call: TRBJ2-7
v_call: TRBV11-2
clone_size: .
cdr3_aa: CASSLGVSGSEQYF
cdr3_nt: TGTGCCAGCAGCTTAGGTGTCTCCGGGAGCGAGCAGTACTTC

d_call: .
j_call: TRBJ1-2
v_call: TRBV20-1
clone_size: .
cdr3_aa: CSAIPGGSVYGYTF
cdr3_nt: TGCAGTGCTATCCCCGGGGGCTCGGTCTATGGCTACACCTTC

d_call: TRBD2
j_call: TRBJ2-3
v_call: TRBV7-3
clone_size: once
cdr3_aa: CASSQRVSGRSTDTQYF
cdr3_nt: TGTGCCAGCAGCCAAAGGGTTAGCGGGAGGAGCACAGATACGCAGTATTTT

d_call: .
j_call: TRBJ2-1
v_call: TRBV3-1
clone_size: .
cdr3_aa: CASRDGQTYNEQFF
cdr3_nt: TGTGCCAGCAGAGACGGCCAGACCTACAATGAGCAGTTCTTC

d_call: TRBD1
j_call: TRBJ2-4
v_call: TRBV7-2
clone_size: .
cdr3_aa: CASSLVGDRILVAKNIQYF
cdr3_nt: TGTGCCAGCAGCTTAGTCGGGGACAGGATCTTGGTAGCCAAAAACATTCAGTACTTC

d_call: TRBD1
j_call: TRBJ2-5
v_call: TRBV25-1
clone_size: .
cdr3_aa: CASSVQGTGSETQYF
cdr3_nt: TGTGCCAGCAGTGTCCAGGGGACAGGGTCGGAGACCCAGTACTTC

d_call: .
j_call: TRBJ1-5
v_call: TRBV4-1
clone_size: .
cdr3_aa: CASSQDRGFQPQHF
cdr3_nt: TGCGCCAGCAGCCAAGATCGTGGATTTCAGCCCCAGCATTTT

d_call: TRBD1
j_call: TRBJ1-2
v_call: TRBV24-1
clone_size: once
cdr3_aa: CATSDGTGGYGYTF
cdr3_nt: TGTGCCACCAGTGACGGGACAGGGGGCTACGGCTACACCTTC

d_call: .
j_call: TRBJ2-3
v_call: TRBV4-3
clone_size: .
cdr3_aa: CASSPEAGQPTDTQYF
cdr3_nt: TGCGCCAGCAGCCCCGAGGCAGGTCAGCCCACAGATACGCAGTATTTT

d_call: .
j_call: TRBJ2-1
v_call: TRBV5-6
clone_size: .
cdr3_aa: CASSPTRRSSYNEQFF
cdr3_nt: TGTGCCAGCAGCCCGACCCGACGGAGCTCCTACAATGAGCAGTTCTTC

d_call: .
j_call: TRBJ2-1
v_call: TRBV7-2
clone_size: .
cdr3_aa: CASSLRPRGHNEQFF
cdr3_nt: TGTGCCAGCAGCTTGCGCCCTCGGGGACACAATGAGCAGTTCTTC

d_call: .
j_call: TRBJ2-7
v_call: TRBV5-1
clone_size: .
cdr3_aa: CASSPLGWEYEQYF
cdr3_nt: TGCGCCAGCAGCCCACTGGGATGGGAATACGAGCAGTACTTC

d_call: .
j_call: TRBJ2-3
v_call: TRBV11-2
clone_size: .
cdr3_aa: CASSLDRTRSTDTQYF
cdr3_nt: TGTGCCAGCAGCTTAGATCGGACTCGAAGCACAGATACGCAGTATTTT

d_call: .
j_call: TRBJ2-7
v_call: TRBV7-9
clone_size: .
cdr3_aa: CASSLFLLSGRDAYEQYF
cdr3_nt: TGTGCCAGCAGCTTATTTCTCCTCTCGGGCAGGGACGCCTACGAGCAGTACTTC

d_call: .
j_call: TRBJ2-6
v_call: TRBV20-1
clone_size: .
cdr3_aa: CSAQQHSGANVLTF
cdr3_nt: TGCAGTGCTCAACAGCACTCTGGGGCCAACGTCCTGACTTTC

d_call: .
j_call: TRBJ2-3
v_call: TRBV10-3
clone_size: .
cdr3_aa: CAISKGTTDTQYF
cdr3_nt: TGTGCCATCAGTAAGGGGACCACAGATACGCAGTATTTT

d_call: TRBD1
j_call: TRBJ1-5
v_call: TRBV28
clone_size: .
cdr3_aa: CASSTLATGANQPQHF
cdr3_nt: TGTGCCAGCAGTACCTTGGCGACAGGGGCGAATCAGCCCCAGCATTTT

d_call: .
j_call: TRBJ1-2
v_call: TRBV7-2
clone_size: .
cdr3_aa: CASSSSGGTSGYTF
cdr3_nt: TGTGCCAGCAGCTCGTCAGGAGGCACCTCTGGCTACACCTTC

d_call: .
j_call: TRBJ2-4
v_call: TRBV20-1
clone_size: .
cdr3_aa: CSARKGGAKNIQYF
cdr3_nt: TGCAGTGCTAGAAAAGGGGGGGCCAAAAACATTCAGTACTTC

d_call: TRBD1
j_call: TRBJ1-6
v_call: TRBV12-3/TRBV12-4
clone_size: few
cdr3_aa: CASSRTGVNSPLHF
cdr3_nt: TGTGCCAGCAGTCGGACAGGGGTTAATTCACCCCTCCACTTT

d_call: .
j_call: TRBJ1-1
v_call: TRBV4-2
clone_size: .
cdr3_aa: CASSWTNTEAFF
cdr3_nt: TGTGCCAGCAGCTGGACGAACACTGAAGCTTTCTTT

d_call: .
j_call: TRBJ1-2
v_call: TRBV7-2
clone_size: .
cdr3_aa: CASSLARGTNYGYTF
cdr3_nt: TGTGCCAGCAGCTTAGCTCGGGGAACTAACTATGGCTACACCTTC

d_call: .
j_call: TRBJ2-5
v_call: TRBV9
clone_size: few
cdr3_aa: CASSEQPGAGETQYF
cdr3_nt: TGTGCCAGCAGCGAGCAACCAGGGGCGGGAGAGACCCAGTACTTC

d_call: .
j_call: TRBJ1-2
v_call: TRBV18
clone_size: .
cdr3_aa: CASSPQEMNYGYTF
cdr3_nt: TGTGCCAGCTCACCACAGGAGATGAACTATGGCTACACCTTC

d_call: .
j_call: TRBJ2-5
v_call: TRBV10-1
clone_size: .
cdr3_aa: CASSESVGETQYF
cdr3_nt: TGCGCCAGCAGTGAGTCAGTTGGGGAGACCCAGTACTTC

d_call: .
j_call: TRBJ2-7
v_call: TRBV27
clone_size: .
cdr3_aa: CASSYFAGAEEQYF
cdr3_nt: TGTGCCAGCAGCTACTTCGCAGGGGCGGAAGAGCAGTACTTC

d_call: .
j_call: TRBJ2-1
v_call: TRBV10-3
clone_size: .
cdr3_aa: CAISEYGRELHEQFF
cdr3_nt: TGTGCCATCAGTGAGTACGGGAGAGAGCTCCATGAGCAGTTCTTC

d_call: TRBD2
j_call: TRBJ2-5
v_call: TRBV10-3
clone_size: .
cdr3_aa: CAIRVAGQETQYF
cdr3_nt: TGTGCCATCAGGGTAGCGGGGCAAGAGACCCAGTACTTC

d_call: .
j_call: TRBJ2-3
v_call: TRBV29-1
clone_size: .
cdr3_aa: CSVEAQGRLTDTQYF
cdr3_nt: TGCAGCGTTGAAGCCCAGGGTCGGTTGACAGATACGCAGTATTTT

d_call: TRBD2
j_call: TRBJ2-7
v_call: TRBV10-3
clone_size: .
cdr3_aa: CATYSGRRYEQYF
cdr3_nt: TGTGCCACCTATAGCGGGAGGAGGTACGAGCAGTACTTC

d_call: .
j_call: TRBJ1-4
v_call: TRBV12-3/TRBV12-4
clone_size: .
cdr3_aa: CASRDRESNEKLFF
cdr3_nt: TGTGCCAGCAGAGACAGAGAGTCGAATGAAAAACTGTTTTTT

d_call: .
j_call: TRBJ2-3
v_call: TRBV3-1
clone_size: .
cdr3_aa: CASSQTWARDGSTDTQYF
cdr3_nt: TGTGCCAGCAGCCAAACCTGGGCGCGGGACGGAAGCACAGATACGCAGTATTTT

d_call: TRBD2
j_call: TRBJ2-1
v_call: TRBV20-1
clone_size: .
cdr3_aa: CSAIGTTDNEQFF
cdr3_nt: TGCAGTGCTATAGGGACTACGGACAATGAGCAGTTCTTC

d_call: .
j_call: TRBJ2-3
v_call: TRBV7-9
clone_size: .
cdr3_aa: CASSPQEGSRAGDTQYF
cdr3_nt: TGTGCCAGCAGCCCCCAGGAGGGGTCAAGGGCGGGGGATACGCAGTATTTT

d_call: .
j_call: TRBJ2-1
v_call: TRBV15
clone_size: .
cdr3_aa: CATSSLRAPQNNEQFF
cdr3_nt: TGTGCCACCAGCAGCCTCAGGGCCCCCCAAAACAATGAGCAGTTCTTC

d_call: .
j_call: TRBJ1-1
v_call: TRBV7-3
clone_size: .
cdr3_aa: CASRVEGNTEAFF
cdr3_nt: TGTGCCAGCAGGGTGGAGGGGAACACTGAAGCTTTCTTT

d_call: .
j_call: TRBJ1-1
v_call: TRBV10-2
clone_size: .
cdr3_aa: CASRTANTEAFF
cdr3_nt: TGCGCCAGCAGAACAGCGAACACTGAAGCTTTCTTT

d_call: .
j_call: TRBJ2-5
v_call: TRBV12-3/TRBV12-4
clone_size: .
cdr3_aa: CAGGRLMQETQYF
cdr3_nt: TGTGCGGGCGGACGCTTAATGCAAGAGACCCAGTACTTC

d_call: .
j_call: TRBJ2-5
v_call: TRBV2
clone_size: .
cdr3_aa: CASKWGLQETQYF
cdr3_nt: TGTGCCAGCAAGTGGGGCCTTCAAGAGACCCAGTACTTC

d_call: TRBD1
j_call: TRBJ2-5
v_call: TRBV13
clone_size: .
cdr3_aa: CASSLNPQGVVETQYF
cdr3_nt: TGTGCCAGCAGCTTAAACCCCCAGGGGGTAGTAGAGACCCAGTACTTC

d_call: .
j_call: TRBJ1-2
v_call: TRBV10-3
clone_size: .
cdr3_aa: CAIRTDGGALYGYTF
cdr3_nt: TGTGCCATCAGGACGGACGGAGGTGCGCTGTATGGCTACACCTTC

d_call: .
j_call: TRBJ2-5
v_call: TRBV7-7
clone_size: .
cdr3_aa: CASSIGPGEETQYF
cdr3_nt: TGTGCTAGCAGCATCGGACCCGGAGAGGAGACCCAGTACTTC

d_call: .
j_call: TRBJ2-4
v_call: TRBV30
clone_size: .
cdr3_aa: CAWSVLENIQYF
cdr3_nt: TGTGCCTGGAGTGTACTGGAAAACATTCAGTACTTC

d_call: .
j_call: TRBJ2-7
v_call: TRBV6-6
clone_size: few
cdr3_aa: CASSYGRQNYEQYF
cdr3_nt: TGTGCCAGCAGTTACGGTCGGCAGAACTACGAGCAGTACTTC

d_call: .
j_call: TRBJ2-5
v_call: TRBV5-1
clone_size: .
cdr3_aa: CASSPGLRKRETQYF
cdr3_nt: TGCGCCAGCAGCCCAGGACTGAGAAAAAGGGAGACCCAGTACTTC

d_call: .
j_call: TRBJ2-1
v_call: TRBV24-1
clone_size: .
cdr3_aa: CATSEFEFKEQFF
cdr3_nt: TGTGCCACCAGTGAGTTCGAGTTTAAGGAGCAGTTCTTC

d_call: .
j_call: TRBJ2-5
v_call: TRBV9
clone_size: .
cdr3_aa: CASSAYGGSPQETQYF
cdr3_nt: TGTGCCAGCAGCGCCTACGGGGGATCCCCCCAAGAGACCCAGTACTTC

d_call: .
j_call: TRBJ2-1
v_call: TRBV12-3/TRBV12-4
clone_size: once
cdr3_aa: CASRSRVSLSEQFF
cdr3_nt: TGTGCCAGCAGATCGAGAGTATCGTTGAGTGAGCAGTTCTTC

d_call: .
j_call: TRBJ2-7
v_call: TRBV10-3
clone_size: .
cdr3_aa: CAINPNRAPGEQYF
cdr3_nt: TGTGCCATCAATCCCAACAGAGCCCCCGGGGAGCAGTACTTC

d_call: .
j_call: TRBJ2-3
v_call: TRBV12-3/TRBV12-4
clone_size: .
cdr3_aa: CASSLVAEADTQYF
cdr3_nt: TGTGCCAGCAGTTTAGTAGCTGAAGCAGATACGCAGTATTTT

d_call: TRBD1
j_call: TRBJ1-2
v_call: TRBV30
clone_size: .
cdr3_aa: CAWSDWTGTGYTF
cdr3_nt: TGTGCCTGGAGTGACTGGACAGGGACGGGCTACACCTTC

d_call: .
j_call: TRBJ2-5
v_call: TRBV2
clone_size: .
cdr3_aa: CASSEMLGGNGETQYF
cdr3_nt: TGTGCCAGCAGTGAGATGCTCGGCGGGAATGGAGAGACCCAGTACTTC